This T cell receptor beta chain was identified during a study of neoadjuvant nivolumab and ipilimumab in lung cancer. CDR3 length: 13 amino acids. Germline lookup yields CDR1 SGHAT and CDR2 FQNNGV. The V gene lost 4 bases and the J gene lost 8 bases, with 14 bases spanning the gap. In regard to this clone: The antigen remains unidentified.

The study, taken as a whole, reports: Compared with tumor-adjacent uninvolved lung, resected tumors showed greater richness and clonality. Only a single major-pathologic-response sample was available for clonality analysis. Resected-tumor TCR richness correlated positively with pretherapy blood richness.

Only in-frame clones appear in the TCRdb table, and some are missing; sequencing was by immunoSEQ multiplex PCR. Of about 28,000 clones listed, about 83% are singletons. The rearrangement joins TRBV11-2 to TRBJ1-2; no firm D call. The TCR was taken from an adult with non-small cell lung cancer. This specimen consisted of tumor tissue, obtained after neoadjuvant nivolumab, alone or with ipilimumab, at or shortly before surgery. CDR3 protein: CASSSSEAWGYTF. In DNA form, the CDR3 reads TGTGCCAGCAGCTCGTCCGAGGCATGGGGCTACACCTTC.